The clone carrying this TCR beta chain occurred once. What it binds is unknown. The data are from a study of T cells in tumors after PD-1 blockade. Study background: No patient had prior checkpoint blockade, systemic immunosuppression, or radiotherapy within 4 weeks. Daily vismodegib 150 mg continued in a subset of anti-PD-1-treated patients.

From germline, CDR1 is ENHRY and CDR2 SYGVKD. Germline trimming cut 5 bases from V and 9 bases from J; bases unmatched to any gene: 13. The CDR3 consists of 15 residues. The time point: first of two pre-therapy site-matched biopsies two to three months apart. The data were produced by immunoSEQ multiplex PCR, yet TCRdb's version contains in-frame clones alone and is incomplete. The sample has fewer than 5,000 clones; 65% to 80% are singletons. Findings and caveats of the study: Peripheral recruitment is suggested, as some novel exhausted tumor clones were in pre-treatment blood. Expanded exhausted CD8+ clones after therapy were mostly novel clonotypes.

The V gene is TRBV10-3, the J gene TRBJ2-1, with 7 bases fitting TRBD1. The sequencing used tumor tissue, collected before anti-PD-1 treatment. The TCR was taken from a human donor with basal cell carcinoma. The DNA of the CDR3 is TGTGCCATCAGTCACCCCCCCGACAGGGCAGTTGAGCAGTTCTTC. It specifies CAISHPPDRAVEQFF.